Following are 24 T cell receptor beta chains from one sample sequenced in a study of cytomegalovirus exposure and HLA in healthy donors. The protocol was immunoSEQ multiplex PCR, while the TCRdb copy is restricted to in-frame clones and leaves out a portion. This sample has 150,000 to 250,000 clones, with around 80% found just once. The sequencing input was PBMCs. Receptors were obtained from a woman in her twenties or thirties in good health and CMV-seropositive.

The V gene is TRBV5-1, the J gene TRBJ2-3; the match to TRBD2 covers 11 bases. This CDR3 is built from 13 residues. Germline CDR1 and CDR2: SGHRS and YFSETQ. V lost 4 bases to trimming and J lost 8 bases; unmatched junction nucleotides: 3. In DNA, the CDR3 is TGCGCCAGCAGCCCGGGGACTAGCGGTACGCAGTATTTT. It encodes CASSPGTSGTQYF.

This clone has just one count. The J gene is TRBJ1-1, the V gene TRBV5-1, with D tentatively TRBD1 (5 bases). Germline CDR1 and CDR2: SGHRS and YFSETQ. V was clipped by 4 bases and J by 0 bases, with 16 bases between them. This CDR3 contains 16 residues. The CDR3: CASSPGGGAVNTEAFF. CDR3 nucleotide sequence: TGCGCCAGCAGCCCCGGAGGAGGGGCGGTGAACACTGAAGCTTTCTTT.

The count of this clone is one. V gene TRBV10-3 combines with J gene TRBJ2-7, with unresolved D. V shed 6 bases and J shed 3 bases, with 6 bases lying between them. Germline V gene data show CDR1 as ENHRY and CDR2 as SYGVKD. This CDR3 region has 11 residues. CDR3 DNA sequence: TGTGCCATCAGGGCCGACTACGAGCAGTACTTC. This codes for CAIRADYEQYF.

The genes are TRBV5-1 and TRBJ2-7, with 9 bases identical to TRBD2. Trimming took 4 bases from V and 1 from J; bases not matched to a gene: 6. This CDR3 contains 15 residues. The germline V gene has CDR1 SGHRS and CDR2 YFSETQ. Written as DNA, the CDR3 is TGCGCCAGCAGCCCGACTAGCGGTCCTTCCTACGAGCAGTACTTC. Translation gives CASSPTSGPSYEQYF.

The V and J genes are TRBV5-4 and TRBJ1-2; a possible D gene is TRBD1 (5 bases). Trimming cost V 1 base and J 7 bases, with 11 bases left between them. The CDR3 is 13 residues long. Germline lookup yields CDR1 SGHNT and CDR2 YYREEE (reference sequence). The DNA for the CDR3 is TGTGCCAGCAGCTTGCCGGGGCGGGGTGGCTACACCTTC. Residues: CASSLPGRGGYTF.

The chain is built from TRBV5-1 and TRBJ2-5; possible D gene TRBD2, 6 bases. The germline gives CDR1 SGHRS, CDR2 YFSETQ. Trimming took 0 bases from V and 2 from J, leaving 14 bases between them. The CDR3 loop spans 16 amino acids. The CDR3 DNA reads as TGCGCCAGCAGCTTGGCCATCCGGGCGGGACAAGAGACCCAGTACTTC. This codes for CASSLAIRAGQETQYF.

In regard to this clone: Germline and junction disagree at one end, which may indicate a read error. V gene TRBV20-1 combines with J gene TRBJ2-7; tentatively, D is TRBD1 (6 bases). The CDR3 runs 10 residues. Germline CDR1 and CDR2: DFQATT and SNEGSKA (reference sequence). CDR3 sequence reads: CSAFRQAERF. In DNA form, the CDR3 reads TGCAGTGCTTTCAGACAGGCCGAGAGATTC.

The chain carries TRBV11-3 and TRBJ2-1; 13 nucleotides agree with TRBD2. Germline CDR1 and CDR2: SGHNT and YENEEA. CDR3 length equals 14 residues. Trimming took 5 bases from V and 8 from J; bases not matched to a gene: 3. The CDR3 region is CASSRTSGSDEQFF. DNA of the CDR3: TGTGCCAGCAGCCGGACTAGCGGGAGCGATGAGCAGTTCTTC.

The chain employs TRBV29-1 and TRBJ1-5, with 7 nucleotides matching TRBD1. Trimming cost V 4 bases and J 0 bases; bases outside gene matches: 3. CDR1 and CDR2 (germline): SQVTM, ANQGSEA. There are 14 residues in the CDR3. The CDR3 DNA is TGCAGCGTTGCTCCAGGGGGTAGCAATCAGCCCCAGCATTTT. It translates to CSVAPGGSNQPQHF. The full variable domain, rest sourced from reference TRBV29-1 and TRBJ1-5, is SAVISQKPSRDICQRGTSLTIQCQVDSQVTMMFWYRQQPGQSLTLIATANQGSEATYESGFVIDKFPISRPNLTFSTLTVSNMSPEDSSIYLCSVAPGGSNQPQHFGDGTRLSIL.

The chain carries TRBV4-2 and TRBJ1-3, with 7 bases lining up with TRBD1. Trimming at V came to 0 bases and at J to 2 bases, leaving 7 bases not matched to a gene. The CDR3 has 17 amino acids. CDR1 and CDR2 (germline): LGHNA, YNFKEQ. Here the CDR3 DNA reads TGTGCCAGCAGCCAAGATTTTACAGGGGTAGCTGGAAACACCATATATTTT. Translated, it gives CASSQDFTGVAGNTIYF.

This chain connects TRBV6-6 to TRBJ2-7; 8 positions match TRBD1. The CDR3 is 14 amino acids. Germline CDR1 and CDR2: MNHNY and SVGAGI (reference sequence). V lost 4 bases, J lost 0 bases, and 2 bases stayed unmatched. CDR3 amino acids: CASSWTGTSYEQYF. As DNA, the CDR3 is TGTGCCAGCAGTTGGACAGGGACCTCCTACGAGCAGTACTTC.

The chain recombines TRBV7-9 with TRBJ1-1; D is possibly TRBD1 (5 bases). The CDR3 spans 16 residues. Trimming stripped 5 bases from V and 3 bases from J, with 19 bases between. Looked up from germline, CDR1 is SEHNR and CDR2 is FQNEAQ (reference sequence). The CDR3 reads CASSPPMGGVDTEAFF. The CDR3 nucleotides read TGTGCCAGCAGCCCCCCGATGGGGGGGGTCGACACTGAAGCTTTCTTT.

V usage is TRBV5-6 and J usage is TRBJ2-7; 8 positions match TRBD1. Trimming removed 0 bases from V and 6 bases from J; junction bases left unmatched: 8. The CDR3 length is 15 residues. In germline, CDR1 is SGHDT, CDR2 YYEEEE. The CDR3: CASSLEVRGLGEQYF. The CDR3 DNA reads TGTGCCAGCAGCTTGGAGGTCAGGGGGCTGGGCGAGCAGTACTTC.

CDR3 protein: CASTILAGGRNTGELFF. The CDR3 DNA is TGTGCCAGCACCATACTAGCGGGAGGGCGGAACACCGGGGAGCTGTTTTTT. The V call is TRBV28, the J call TRBJ2-2, with TRBD2 matching over 13 bases. V was pared by 7 bases and J by 1 base, with 6 bases of the junction left unmatched. Germline CDR1 reads MDHEN; CDR2 reads SYDVKM. The CDR3 spans 17 residues.

This chain uses TRBV28 with TRBJ2-7; 7 bases are shared with TRBD1. This CDR3 is built from 16 residues. V lost 2 bases to trimming and J lost 4 bases; unmatched junction nucleotides: 11. Looked up from germline, CDR1 is MDHEN and CDR2 is SYDVKM. The CDR3 nucleotides read TGTGCCAGCAGTTTACCCACAGGGGATGCCAGGTACGAGCAGTACTTC. Protein sequence: CASSLPTGDARYEQYF.

The V call is TRBV6-5, the J call TRBJ2-7; TRBD2 agrees at 10 bases. Losses at the gene ends were 6 bases for V and 2 bases for J; bases not matched to a gene: 7. Germline CDR1 is MNHEY and CDR2 is SVGAGI. This CDR3 is built from 15 residues. The CDR3 nucleotides are TGTGCCAGCAGCCAAAGACTAGCGGGCACCTACGAGCAGTACTTC. Translated, it gives CASSQRLAGTYEQYF.

The chain is built from TRBV7-2 and TRBJ1-3; weak D call: TRBD1 (5 bases). Per germline, CDR1 SGHTA and CDR2 FQGNSA. There are 14 residues in the CDR3. V shed 2 bases and J shed 4 bases, with 9 bases lying between them. The CDR3, as DNA: TGTGCCAGCAGCTTAAAGGGGAAAGGAAACACCATATATTTT. The encoded protein is CASSLKGKGNTIYF. The full variable domain, in which reference TRBV7-2 and TRBJ1-3 provide the parts outside the CDR3, is GAGVSQSPSNKVTEKGKDVELRCDPISGHTALYWYRQSLGQGLEFLIYFQGNSAPDKSGLPSDRFSAERTGGSVSTLTIQRTQQEDSAVYLCASSLKGKGNTIYFGEGSWLTVV.

The CDR3 bases are TGTGCCAGCAAGCGATCGGGGGGGATTCAGCCCCAGCATTTT. It is translated as CASKRSGGIQPQHF. The chain uses TRBV27 and TRBJ1-5; a possible D gene is TRBD1 (5 bases). The CDR3 covers 14 residues. V dropped 7 bases and J dropped 6 bases, with 16 bases sitting between them. The germline gives CDR1 MNHEY, CDR2 SMNVEV (reference sequence).

This chain joins TRBV30 and TRBJ2-1; tentative D call: TRBD1 (6 bases). Trimming shortened V by 5 bases and J by 1 base, and 9 bases separated the two germline ends. The CDR3 totals 13 residues. Germline CDR1 and CDR2: GTSNPN and SVGIG (reference sequence). CDR3 sequence (DNA): TGTGCCTGGGAACAGGGTTCCTACAATGAGCAGTTCTTC. It yields the protein CAWEQGSYNEQFF.

V and J are TRBV30 and TRBJ2-2; perhaps TRBD2 as D (6 bases). With 3 bases removed from V and 2 bases from J, the gap between germline ends came to 7 bases. The CDR3 runs 13 residues. The germline V gene encodes CDR1 GTSNPN and CDR2 SVGIG (reference sequence). Here the CDR3 DNA reads TGTGCCTGGAGAGGGACTAACACCGGGGAGCTGTTTTTT. Its translation is CAWRGTNTGELFF.

This clone was observed a single time. The genes are TRBV19 and TRBJ1-1; D remains unclear. Germline CDR1 is LNHDA and CDR2 is SQIVND (reference sequence). This CDR3 is 13 amino acids long. Trimming pared 9 bases from V and 4 bases from J, leaving 15 bases between. The CDR3 reads CARPRVQLTEAFF. The CDR3, as DNA: TGTGCCAGGCCACGTGTACAGCTCACTGAAGCTTTCTTT.

This clone has a handful of counts. This sequence joins TRBV2 and TRBJ1-2, with D maybe TRBD1 (5 bases). The CDR3 consists of 13 residues. Trimming pared 6 bases from V and 6 bases from J, leaving 14 bases between. Per germline, CDR1 SNHLY and CDR2 FYNNEI. DNA for the CDR3: TGTGCCAGCAGCCGGGACTTGCACGATGGCTACACCTTC. Translation: CASSRDLHDGYTF.

This sequence joins TRBV5-1 and TRBJ2-7; 8 nucleotides match TRBD2. V trimming: 2 bases; J trimming: 2 bases; junction bases outside the gene matches: 9. Germline V gene sequence: CDR1 SGHRS, CDR2 YFSETQ. There are 16 residues in the CDR3. In nucleotides, the CDR3 is TGCGCCAGCAGCTTAACGCTAACTAGCGGCCCCTACGAGCAGTACTTC. Encoded protein: CASSLTLTSGPYEQYF.

V usage is TRBV30 and J usage is TRBJ1-2; TRBD1 agrees at 7 bases. This CDR3 comprises 12 residues. V shed 2 bases and J 6 bases; nucleotides not matched to a gene: 3. Per the germline V gene, CDR1 is GTSNPN and CDR2 is SVGIG (reference sequence). CDR3 sequence (DNA): TGTGCCTGGAGTCGGCAGGGGGATGGCTACACCTTC. Translated: CAWSRQGDGYTF.